The 13 T cell receptor beta chains below all came from one sample that was sequenced in a study of T cell repertoires in cytomegalovirus infection. MiXCR, run by TCRdb on the reads, gives a single entry per CDR3 protein. The top ten clones hold around two fifths of a sample with 110,000 or so distinct CDR3 sequences, over 25% of them seen once. These receptors have no identified antigens. Sample: CD8+ T cells from cultured PBMCs, taken from culture after CMV antigen stimulation. These receptor sequences come from a human donor in good health (CMV status not recorded). Some clones in this sample may be carry-over from other donors' samples.

In its sample, this clonotype was seen a few times. The chain is built from TRBV25-1 and TRBJ2-2, with TRBD1 identical over 10 bases. CDR1 MGHDK and CDR2 SYGVNS come from the germline V gene. Trimming removed 0 bases from V and 7 bases from J; junction bases left unmatched: 8. This CDR3 is 17 amino acids long. The CDR3 loop reads CASSEYFGTGAGGELFF. CDR3 DNA: TGTGCCAGCAGTGAATATTTTGGGACAGGGGCTGGCGGGGAGCTGTTTTTT. The full variable domain, in which reference TRBV25-1 and TRBJ2-2 provide the parts outside the CDR3, is EADIYQTPRYLVIGTGKKITLECSQTMGHDKMYWYQQDPGMELHLIHYSYGVNSTEKGDLSSESTVSRIRTEHFPLTLESARPSHTSQYLCASSEYFGTGAGGELFFGEGSRLTVL.

The count of this clonotype is one. The rearrangement joins TRBV7-2 to TRBJ1-3, with TRBD1 as a possible D gene (5 bases). This CDR3 comprises 16 residues. Trimming shortened V by 5 bases and J by 1 base, and 15 bases separated the two germline ends. Per the germline V gene, CDR1 is SGHTA and CDR2 is FQGNSA. The CDR3 DNA sequence: TGTGCCAGCAGCCCGCTCGCTGGGACGTCTGGAAACACCATATATTTT. Its protein product is CASSPLAGTSGNTIYF.

This clonotype was counted between two and nine times. The chain joins TRBV7-2 to TRBJ2-5, with TRBD2 identical over 8 bases. The germline gives CDR1 SGHTA, CDR2 FQGNSA. V lost 4 bases and J lost 7; bases outside the gene matches: 8. The CDR3 spans 14 residues. The CDR3 reads CASSYSGGRGTQYF. The CDR3 DNA reads as TGTGCCAGCAGCTATTCGGGGGGGCGGGGGACCCAGTACTTC.

The chain has TRBV20-1 and TRBJ1-6; D might be TRBD1 (6 bases). Germline CDR1 is DFQATT and CDR2 is SNEGSKA (reference sequence). V was pared by 3 bases and J by 9 bases, with 21 bases between. The CDR3 spans 16 residues. The CDR3 DNA sequence: TGCAGTGCTAGTAGTTCGGCAGGGGAACCCTTTTCACCCCTCCACTTT. Protein sequence: CSASSSAGEPFSPLHF.

J is TRBJ2-4 and V is TRBV12-3 or TRBV12-4; no clear D gene. V was trimmed by 3 bases and J by 8 bases, leaving 5 bases between them. This CDR3 region has 11 residues. In DNA form, the CDR3 reads TGTGCCAGCAGTTTTTCGGACATTCAGTACTTC. As protein: CASSFSDIQYF.

The chain joins TRBV7-9 to TRBJ2-5; 14 bases map to TRBD2. The V and J ends lost 5 bases and 13 bases, in that order; junction bases with no gene match: 9. The germline gives CDR1 SEHNR, CDR2 FQNEAQ (reference sequence). The CDR3 totals 14 residues. The DNA of the CDR3 is TGTGCCAGCAGCCCCCCTGGACTAGCGGGAGGAAGGTACTTC. The encoded protein is CASSPPGLAGGRYF.

This clonotype was recorded a few times. This chain joins TRBV3-1 and TRBJ2-2; 11 bases agree with TRBD1. The germline gives CDR1 LGHDT, CDR2 YNNKEL (reference sequence). The CDR3 consists of 18 residues. The V gene end was trimmed by 1 base and the J gene end by 4 bases; junction bases not matched to a gene: 8. CDR3 sequence: CASSQVPRTGGGTGELFF. CDR3 sequence (DNA): TGTGCCAGCAGCCAAGTCCCGAGGACAGGGGGCGGCACCGGGGAGCTGTTTTTT.

This clonotype has more than one count but fewer than ten. The rearrangement uses TRBV10-2 and TRBJ1-1; D remains unclear. Deletions cut 8 bases from V and 0 bases from J, with 4 bases between. The germline V gene has CDR1 WSHSY and CDR2 SAAADI. There are 11 residues in the CDR3. DNA for the CDR3: TGCGCCAGCGTTCTGAACACTGAAGCTTTCTTT. It specifies CASVLNTEAFF.

This chain links TRBV6-1 with TRBJ2-7; D remains unclear. The CDR3 has 14 amino acids. CDR1 is MNHNS, CDR2 SASEGT, per germline. Trimming left V 5 bases short and J 0 bases short, with 11 bases between. CDR3 sequence reads: CASSSDGSSYEQYF. The DNA for the CDR3 is TGTGCCAGCAGTTCGGACGGAAGCTCCTACGAGCAGTACTTC.

This clonotype was counted a few times. The J gene is TRBJ1-1, the V gene TRBV4-2; no clear D gene. Germline V CDR1 and CDR2: LGHNA, YNFKEQ. CDR3 length equals 15 residues. V was clipped by 5 bases and J by 3 bases, with 16 bases between them. This CDR3 is CASSGKVVPDTEAFF. The CDR3 bases are TGTGCCAGCAGCGGGAAGGTGGTTCCGGACACTGAAGCTTTCTTT.

The V and J genes are TRBV11-2 and TRBJ2-2; D gene ambiguous. Germline lookup yields CDR1 SGHAT and CDR2 FQNNGV. V gave up 5 bases and J gave up 0 bases, with 13 bases separating them. The CDR3 consists of 16 residues. CDR3 DNA sequence: TGTGCCAGCAGCCATAACTCCCGGGCGAACACCGGGGAGCTGTTTTTT. Residues: CASSHNSRANTGELFF.

This chain links TRBV6-2 or TRBV6-3 with TRBJ2-1, with 7 bases fitting TRBD2. The CDR3 consists of 13 residues. V lost 5 bases and J lost 9; bases outside the gene matches: 7. Looked up from germline, CDR1 is MNHEY and CDR2 is SVGEGT. The CDR3 is CASSTRLASEQFF. CDR3 nucleotides: TGTGCCAGCAGTACGCGACTAGCTAGTGAGCAGTTCTTC.

There are a few counts of this clonotype. The V call is TRBV18, the J call TRBJ2-3; D unclear. Trimming took 0 bases from V and 2 from J, leaving 6 bases between them. CDR1 is KGHSH and CDR2 is LQKENI in the germline V gene. This CDR3 spans 14 amino acids. The CDR3 loop reads CASSPPGNTDTQYF. The CDR3 DNA follows: TGTGCCAGCTCACCACCGGGGAACACAGATACGCAGTATTTT.